This is a list of T cell receptor beta chains from one sample in a study of cytomegalovirus exposure and HLA in healthy donors. Sequencing was performed with immunoSEQ multiplex PCR; in TCRdb, only in-frame clones are kept and a portion is missing. Of 150,000 to 200,000 clones listed, 75% to 80% are singletons. Sequencing used PBMCs. The receptors originated from a man aged 50-59 years in good health and CMV-seropositive. Each CDR3 is given with its conserved first and last residue. The D gene is left open where the match is weak. The size field is filled for only some rows; it gives once, few, many or a size class.

d_call,clone_size,j_call,v_call,cdr3_nt,cdr3_aa
TRBD1,.,TRBJ1-1,TRBV5-1,TGCGCCAGCAGCAGCGGTGGGACAGGGACCACGAACACTGAAGCTTTCTTT,CASSSGGTGTTNTEAFF
TRBD1,few,TRBJ1-2,TRBV2,TGTGCCAGAAGGGACAGTCTCCCTGGCTATGGCTACACCTTC,CARRDSLPGYGYTF
.,.,TRBJ1-1,TRBV4-3,TGCGCCAGCAGCCATACACTCGGACAGACCACTGAAGCTTTCTTT,CASSHTLGQTTEAFF
TRBD1,.,TRBJ1-1,TRBV6-6,TGTGCCAGCGGTGGGACAGACAACACTGAAGCTTTCTTT,CASGGTDNTEAFF
TRBD1,.,TRBJ1-4,TRBV4-1,TGCGCCAGCAGCCAAGCCCCCCCGGGACAGGGAGCCCCTGCCCCTACTGAAAAACTGTTTTTT,CASSQAPPGQGAPAPTEKLFF
.,.,TRBJ2-7,TRBV19,TGTGCCAGTAGCATGGGGGGTACCTCCTACGAGCAGTACTTC,CASSMGGTSYEQYF
.,.,TRBJ1-5,TRBV5-6,TGTGCCAGCAGCCCTACAGGGAAAAGGCAGCCCCAGCATTTT,CASSPTGKRQPQHF
TRBD1,.,TRBJ1-4,TRBV4-3,TGCGCCAGCAGCCTTCAAGGAAGGGGACAGGGGGCTAGAGCTAATGAAAAACTGTTTTTT,CASSLQGRGQGARANEKLFF
.,.,TRBJ2-2,TRBV27,TGTGCCAGCCGGAACGGAGGACAGAGAGGCACCGGGGAGCTGTTTTTT,CASRNGGQRGTGELFF
.,.,TRBJ1-5,TRBV9,TGTGCCAGCAGCGTAGGAGGGCAACTGGGGCAGCCCCAGCATTTT,CASSVGGQLGQPQHF